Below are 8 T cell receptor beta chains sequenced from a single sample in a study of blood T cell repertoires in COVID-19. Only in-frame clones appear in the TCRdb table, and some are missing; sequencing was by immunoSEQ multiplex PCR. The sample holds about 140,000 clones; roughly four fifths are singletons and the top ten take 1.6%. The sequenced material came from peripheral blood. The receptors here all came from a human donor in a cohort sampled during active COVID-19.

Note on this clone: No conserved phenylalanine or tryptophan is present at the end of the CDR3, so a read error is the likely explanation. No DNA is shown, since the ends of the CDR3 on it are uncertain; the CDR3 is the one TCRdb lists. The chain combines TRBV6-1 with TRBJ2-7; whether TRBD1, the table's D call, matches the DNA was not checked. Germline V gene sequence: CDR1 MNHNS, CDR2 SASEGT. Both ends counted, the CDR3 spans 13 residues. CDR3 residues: CASSEPDGTAGLR.

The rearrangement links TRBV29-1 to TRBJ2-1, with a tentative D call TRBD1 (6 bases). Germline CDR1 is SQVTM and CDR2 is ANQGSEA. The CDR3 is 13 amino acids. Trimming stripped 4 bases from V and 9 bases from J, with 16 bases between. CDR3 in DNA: TGCAGCGTTGGGACAGTGGCCTGGGGTGAGCAGTTCTTC. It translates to CSVGTVAWGEQFF.

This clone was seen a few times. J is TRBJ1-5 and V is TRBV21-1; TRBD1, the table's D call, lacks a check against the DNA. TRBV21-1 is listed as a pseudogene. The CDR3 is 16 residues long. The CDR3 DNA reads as TGTGCCAGCAGCAAATTAAAACAGGCTATCTGTCAGCCCCAGCATTTT. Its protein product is CASSKLKQAICQPQHF.

The CDR3 is CASSARQALNYGYTF. For the CDR3, the DNA is TGTGCCAGCAGCGCCCGACAGGCGCTAAACTATGGCTACACCTTC. V is TRBV5-4 and J is TRBJ1-2, with D possibly TRBD1 on 6 matching bases. In germline, CDR1 is SGHNT, CDR2 YYREEE (reference sequence). Deletions cut 4 bases from V and 2 bases from J, with 15 bases between. This CDR3 spans 15 amino acids.

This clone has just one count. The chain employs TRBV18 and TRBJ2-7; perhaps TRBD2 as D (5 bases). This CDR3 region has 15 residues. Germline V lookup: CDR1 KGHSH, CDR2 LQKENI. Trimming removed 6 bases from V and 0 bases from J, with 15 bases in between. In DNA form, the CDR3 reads TGTGCCAGCTCCCGAGAGCGGTACCTCTCCTACGAGCAGTACTTC. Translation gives CASSRERYLSYEQYF.

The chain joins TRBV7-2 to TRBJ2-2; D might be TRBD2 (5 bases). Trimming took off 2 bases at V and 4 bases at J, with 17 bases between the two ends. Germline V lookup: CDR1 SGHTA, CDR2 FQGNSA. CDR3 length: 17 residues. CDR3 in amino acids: CASSLPSAARVTGELFF. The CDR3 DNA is TGTGCCAGCAGCTTACCTTCAGCGGCCCGGGTCACCGGGGAGCTGTTTTTT.

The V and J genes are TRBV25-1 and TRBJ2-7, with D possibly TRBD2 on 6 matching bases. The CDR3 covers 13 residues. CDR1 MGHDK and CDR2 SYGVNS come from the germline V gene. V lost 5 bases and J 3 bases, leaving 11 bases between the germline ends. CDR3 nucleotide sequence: TGTGCCAGCAGTCCCGGACTATACTACGAGCAGTACTTC. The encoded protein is CASSPGLYYEQYF.

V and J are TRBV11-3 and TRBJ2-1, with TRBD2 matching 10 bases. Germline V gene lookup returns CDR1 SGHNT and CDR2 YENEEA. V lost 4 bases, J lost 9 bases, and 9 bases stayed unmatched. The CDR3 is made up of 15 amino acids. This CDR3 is CASSSSGSIDGEQFF. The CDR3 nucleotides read TGTGCCAGCAGCTCTAGCGGGAGCATTGACGGTGAGCAGTTCTTC.